This section outlines one TCR beta chain sequence together with its context. Each CDR3 protein gets one entry after TCRdb re-called the RT-PCR reads with MiXCR. Of more than 550,000 distinct CDR3 sequences in the sample, 11% to 15% were seen once. V was clipped by 4 bases and J by 8 bases; unmatched bases: 7. This CDR3 is built from 14 residues. Germline lookup yields CDR1 SEHNR and CDR2 FQNEAQ (reference sequence). The J gene is TRBJ2-4, the V gene TRBV7-9, with 8 nucleotides matching TRBD1. The sample consisted of memory CD4+ T cells from blood. The receptor's source is a female donor in good health, serving as a healthy control. The CDR3: CASSSWTGSDIQYF. The CDR3 nucleotides read TGTGCCAGCAGCTCTTGGACAGGGTCGGACATTCAGTACTTC.